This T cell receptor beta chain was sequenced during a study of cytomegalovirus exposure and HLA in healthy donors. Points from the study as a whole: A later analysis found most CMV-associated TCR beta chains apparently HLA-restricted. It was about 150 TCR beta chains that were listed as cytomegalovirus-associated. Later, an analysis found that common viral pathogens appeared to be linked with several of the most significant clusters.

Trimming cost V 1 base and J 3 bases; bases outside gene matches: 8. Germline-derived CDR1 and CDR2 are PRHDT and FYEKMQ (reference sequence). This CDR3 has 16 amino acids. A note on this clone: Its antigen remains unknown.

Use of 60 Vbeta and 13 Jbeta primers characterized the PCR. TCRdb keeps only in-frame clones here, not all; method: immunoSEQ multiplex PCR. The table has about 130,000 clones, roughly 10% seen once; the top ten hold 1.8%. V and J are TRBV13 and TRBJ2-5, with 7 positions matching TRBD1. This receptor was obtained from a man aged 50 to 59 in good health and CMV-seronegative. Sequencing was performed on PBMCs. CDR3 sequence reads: CASSLERGQKKETQYF. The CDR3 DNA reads TGTGCCAGCAGCTTAGAAAGGGGACAGAAGAAAGAGACCCAGTACTTC.